The 21 T cell receptor beta chains in this list originate from one sample, sequenced in a study of identical twins. A single record per CDR3 protein comes from TCRdb applying MiXCR to the 5' RACE reads. The table has about 720,000 distinct CDR3 sequences, 18% seen once; the top ten hold around 12%. A further study also used this sample, focusing on T cells expressing NK-cell markers.

Sequenced material: PBMCs. All receptors come from a woman aged 18-29 years in good health.

The CDR3 region is CASSPQKERTSPLHF. CDR3 DNA sequence: TGTGCCAGCAGTCCCCAGAAGGAGAGGACTTCACCCCTCCACTTT. V gene TRBV12-3 or TRBV12-4 combines with J gene TRBJ1-6; unclear D gene. The CDR3 loop spans 15 amino acids. Deletions cut 5 bases from V and 9 bases from J, with 17 bases between.

The gene calls are TRBV7-9 and TRBJ2-2; the D gene is possibly TRBD2 (5 bases). V lost 3 bases and J lost 8, with 13 bases in between. This CDR3 region has 14 residues. CDR1 SEHNR and CDR2 FQNEAQ come from the germline V gene (reference sequence). The CDR3 sequence is CASSFARGIGELFF. DNA of the CDR3: TGTGCCAGCAGCTTTGCCCGAGGGATTGGGGAGCTGTTTTTT.

This clonotype showed up just a few times. The chain has TRBV3-1 and TRBJ2-7; D is uncertain. Germline loops: CDR1 LGHDT, CDR2 YNNKEL (reference sequence). The V end lost 3 bases, the J end lost 0 bases, and 9 bases lay between the germline ends. The CDR3 covers 14 residues. The CDR3 spells CASSQTASSYEQYF. The DNA for the CDR3 is TGTGCCAGCAGCCAGACGGCGAGCTCCTACGAGCAGTACTTC.

CDR3 residues: CASSSLPGAQHF. CDR3 sequence (DNA): TGTGCCAGCAGCTCCCTCCCGGGGGCCCAGCATTTT. The chain is built from TRBV12-3 or TRBV12-4 and TRBJ1-5; D perhaps matches TRBD1 (5 bases). The CDR3 totals 12 residues. Between the trimmed V and J ends, which lost 6 bases and 11 bases, there was a span of 14 bases.

This clonotype turned up a few times. The V call is TRBV7-9, the J call TRBJ2-7; perhaps TRBD1 as D (5 bases). Between the trimmed V and J ends, which lost 5 bases and 1 base, there was a span of 21 bases. Germline-derived CDR1 and CDR2 are SEHNR and FQNEAQ (reference sequence). The length of the CDR3 is 17 residues. The DNA for the CDR3 is TGTGCCAGCAGCAACAGCAGTCGGTTCAGGGTTTCCTACGAGCAGTACTTC. This gives the protein CASSNSSRFRVSYEQYF.

This clonotype has more than one count but fewer than ten. This chain uses TRBV6-5 with TRBJ2-7; TRBD2 might be the D (6 bases). Germline CDR1 reads MNHEY; CDR2 reads SVGAGI. The CDR3 consists of 17 residues. V lost 0 bases and J lost 1, with 16 bases in between. CDR3 sequence reads: CASSYSILERESYEQYF. CDR3 nucleotide sequence: TGTGCCAGCAGTTACTCGATCTTAGAACGGGAGTCCTACGAGCAGTACTTC.

This clonotype was seen only a few times. The chain combines TRBV5-1 with TRBJ2-3; weak D call: TRBD1 (5 bases). Germline V gives CDR1 SGHRS, CDR2 YFSETQ. The CDR3 consists of 15 residues. Trimming shortened V by 4 bases and J by 0 bases, and 12 bases separated the two germline ends. CDR3 nucleotides: TGCGCCAGCAGCACCATAGGGGTGAGCACAGATACGCAGTATTTT. This sequence encodes CASSTIGVSTDTQYF.

The J gene is TRBJ2-1, the V gene TRBV12-3 or TRBV12-4, with 13 positions matching TRBD2. This CDR3 is 16 amino acids long. Trimming cost V 1 base and J 9 bases; bases outside gene matches: 6. The CDR3 sequence: CASSLGLAGGRGEQFF. The DNA for the CDR3 is TGTGCCAGCAGTTTAGGACTAGCGGGGGGCCGAGGTGAGCAGTTCTTC.

The genes are TRBV5-1 and TRBJ2-7; TRBD2 agrees at 7 bases. Trimming at V came to 6 bases and at J to 5 bases, leaving 11 bases not matched to a gene. Germline assignment: CDR1 SGHRS and CDR2 YFSETQ. The length of the CDR3 is 14 residues. The CDR3: CASTGQFAGDEQYF. CDR3 in DNA: TGCGCCAGCACAGGTCAATTCGCGGGAGACGAGCAGTACTTC.

This clonotype was counted many times. The gene calls are TRBV29-1 and TRBJ1-1; possibly TRBD1 for D (5 bases). This CDR3 has 14 amino acids. CDR1 is SQVTM and CDR2 is ANQGSEA in the germline V gene. The V gene lost 4 bases and the J gene lost 1 base, with 13 bases spanning the gap. The CDR3 sequence is CSVVRGGGNTEAFF. The CDR3 nucleotides are TGCAGCGTTGTTAGGGGTGGGGGGAACACTGAAGCTTTCTTT.

This clonotype has ten or more counts. The chain couples TRBV12-3 or TRBV12-4 to TRBJ1-2; unclear D gene. V was shortened by 2 bases and J by 4 bases, with 8 bases between the two germline ends. This CDR3 is 13 amino acids long. This CDR3 reads CASSLNSIYGYTF. In DNA form, the CDR3 reads TGTGCCAGCAGTTTAAACAGCATCTATGGCTACACCTTC.

V usage is TRBV7-3 and J usage is TRBJ2-2, with D possibly matching TRBD2 (5 bases). CDR1 is SGHTA, CDR2 FQGTGA, per germline. The CDR3 has 14 amino acids. V was cut by 0 bases and J by 6 bases, with 8 bases left in between. For the CDR3, the DNA is TGTGCCAGCAGCTTAACGAGCGGAGCCGGGGAGCTGTTTTTT. This gives the protein CASSLTSGAGELFF. Combining the CDR3 with reference TRBV7-3 and TRBJ2-2 gives the whole variable domain GAGVSQTPSNKVTEKGKYVELRCDPISGHTALYWYRQSLGQGPEFLIYFQGTGAADDSGLPNDRFFAVRPEGSVSTLKIQRTERGDSAVYLCASSLTSGAGELFFGEGSRLTVL.

This clonotype was seen only once. The chain uses TRBV30 and TRBJ1-1; D is unresolved. This CDR3 comprises 13 residues. Germline CDR1 and CDR2: GTSNPN and SVGIG (reference sequence). Trimming removed 2 bases at V and 1 base at J, with 8 bases between. This chain's CDR3 is CAWSNGRNTEAFF. For the CDR3, the DNA is TGTGCCTGGAGTAACGGCCGGAACACTGAAGCTTTCTTT.

The chain is built from TRBV11-2 and TRBJ2-1; possible D gene TRBD2, 7 bases. Germline V gene lookup returns CDR1 SGHAT and CDR2 FQNNGV. The CDR3 has 15 residues. Trimming stripped 4 bases from V and 8 bases from J, with 18 bases between. This CDR3 is CASSSRGASGDEQFF. DNA of the CDR3: TGTGCCAGCAGCTCCCGGGGGGCGTCCGGCGATGAGCAGTTCTTC. The full variable domain, rest sourced from reference TRBV11-2 and TRBJ2-1, is EAGVAQSPRYKIIEKRQSVAFWCNPISGHATLYWYQQILGQGPKLLIQFQNNGVVDDSQLPKDRFSAERLKGVDSTLKIQPAKLEDSAVYLCASSSRGASGDEQFFGPGTRLTVL.

V is TRBV20-1 and J is TRBJ2-7, with TRBD1 identical over 9 bases. V shed 6 bases and J 3 bases; nucleotides not matched to a gene: 3. Germline assignment: CDR1 DFQATT and CDR2 SNEGSKA (reference sequence). There are 12 residues in the CDR3. The chain's CDR3 is CSATGQGYEQYF. Here the CDR3 DNA reads TGCAGTGCGACGGGACAGGGCTACGAGCAGTACTTC.

The rearrangement links TRBV27 to TRBJ2-3; D tentatively reads TRBD1 or TRBD2 (5 bases each). Trimming cost V 6 bases and J 3 bases, with 13 bases left between them. CDR1 is MNHEY and CDR2 is SMNVEV in the germline V gene (reference sequence). This CDR3 comprises 14 residues. CDR3 nucleotides: TGTGCCAGCAGACTAGGGGTACAGACAGATACGCAGTATTTT. It codes for CASRLGVQTDTQYF.

This clonotype was detected a few times. The chain recombines TRBV15 with TRBJ2-7; TRBD2 might be the D (7 bases). CDR1 is LNHNV, CDR2 YYDKDF, per germline (reference sequence). The CDR3 sequence is 18 residues long. V was pared by 5 bases and J by 2 bases, with 25 bases between. The CDR3 spells CATSGPSLGGTIAYEQYF. CDR3 bases: TGTGCCACCAGCGGACCCTCCCTGGGAGGGACAATCGCCTACGAGCAGTACTTC.

The table lists this clonotype with a few counts. The chain is built from TRBV20-1 and TRBJ2-1; 10 nucleotides align to TRBD2. Losses at the gene ends were 0 bases for V and 6 bases for J; bases not matched to a gene: 11. The length of the CDR3 is 17 residues. Germline assignment: CDR1 DFQATT and CDR2 SNEGSKA (reference sequence). For the CDR3, the DNA is TGCAGTGCTAGAGATCCGAGAAAGCGGGAGGGAACCAATGAGCAGTTCTTC. This sequence encodes CSARDPRKREGTNEQFF.

This clonotype was picked up many times. The chain employs TRBV5-6 and TRBJ2-7; TRBD2 might be the D (5 bases). CDR3 length: 15 residues. CDR1 is SGHDT, CDR2 YYEEEE, per germline. Trimming left V 1 base short and J 2 bases short, with 13 bases between. CDR3 sequence (DNA): TGTGCCAGCAGCTTGTCGAGGGCCCAGGCCTACGAGCAGTACTTC. Translating it yields CASSLSRAQAYEQYF.

This sequence joins TRBV20-1 and TRBJ2-1, with D possibly being TRBD1 or TRBD2 (5 bases each). The CDR3 is made up of 13 amino acids. V lost 0 bases, J lost 8 bases, and 11 bases lay in between. Germline CDR1 reads DFQATT; CDR2 reads SNEGSKA (reference sequence). CDR3 nucleotides: TGCAGTGCTAGAGATGGGACCGGGCATGAGCAGTTCTTC. Translated: CSARDGTGHEQFF.

V is TRBV20-1 and J is TRBJ2-1, with 9 bases aligning to TRBD2. CDR1 is DFQATT and CDR2 is SNEGSKA in the germline V gene (reference sequence). CDR3 length equals 14 residues. The ends lost 6 bases at V and 0 bases at J; junction bases unmatched: 3. The CDR3, as DNA: TGCAGTGCCATTAGCGGGGGCTCCTACAATGAGCAGTTCTTC. As protein: CSAISGGSYNEQFF.